This T cell receptor (beta chain) was sequenced in a study of tumor-infiltrating lymphocytes in localized non-small cell lung cancer. Study overall: Patients included smokers and never-smokers with various histologies, some sampled after neoadjuvant chemotherapy. Notes on the study in general: Available tissue quantity limited TCR sequencing to a patient subset. No link was found between tumor T-cell fraction and recurrence-free survival.

The protocol was immunoSEQ multiplex PCR, while the TCRdb copy is restricted to in-frame clones and leaves out a portion. The sample consists of over 10,000 clones, under 70% of them appearing once. To note about this clone: The antigen is undetermined.

The TCR originated in a human donor with non-small cell lung cancer. The sequencing input was lung tumor tissue.

The CDR3 DNA sequence: TGTGCCAGCTCCCCGACAGGGGACGACGGGGCCAACGTCCTGACTTTC. Its protein is CASSPTGDDGANVLTF. V gene TRBV18 combines with J gene TRBJ2-6, with 8 bases that match TRBD1. Germline loops: CDR1 KGHSH, CDR2 LQKENI. With V trimmed by 6 bases and J by 4 bases, 8 bases remained unmatched. The CDR3 is 16 residues long.